A selection of T cell receptor beta chains follows, all from one sample in a study of T cells in Graves' hyperthyroidism and ophthalmopathy. Each CDR3 protein gets one entry after TCRdb re-called the multiplex PCR reads with MiXCR. Altogether around 580,000 distinct CDR3 sequences are present, around 46% being singletons, with the ten largest covering about 7.8%. The specimen sequenced was peripheral blood or thyroid tissue (not recorded which). These receptors were obtained from a woman aged 18 to 35 with Graves' hyperthyroidism. Each CDR3 is given with its conserved first and last residue. Only some rows state a clone size, as once, few, many or a class for expanded clones.

j_gene	v_gene	abundance	CDR3aa
TRBJ2-1	TRBV2	-	CASSEDSEQFF
TRBJ2-7	TRBV7-2	once	CASMLAGGQYF
TRBJ2-7	TRBV7-2	many	CASSSTEQYEQYF
TRBJ2-1	TRBV24-1	-	CATSDSSIAGGPNNEQFF
TRBJ1-1	TRBV2	many	CASSETSGFTEAFF
TRBJ2-7	TRBV7-8	once	CASIPPFSGRTGDEQYF
TRBJ2-7	TRBV12-3/TRBV12-4	-	CASRPSGYEQYF
TRBJ2-5	TRBV7-9	many	CASSSFNRGLQETQYF
TRBJ1-2	TRBV5-6	-	CASSSGRTVWVGYTF
TRBJ2-7	TRBV15	-	CATSRGPVGTYEQYF
TRBJ1-4	TRBV6-6	-	CASSSRGQGYNEKLFF
TRBJ1-2	TRBV6-6	many	CASTGGGGYTF
TRBJ2-7	TRBV10-3	-	CASSYGRKEASAKYEQYF
TRBJ1-2	TRBV27	-	CASSLRSSYGYTF
TRBJ1-6	TRBV4-2	many	CASSQAGIGNSPLHF
TRBJ2-7	TRBV10-1	many	CASSGGLAGDREQYF
TRBJ2-7	TRBV12-3/TRBV12-4	few	CASSQTPGYRSYEQYF
TRBJ1-1	TRBV5-8	many	CASSKGSMNTEAFF
TRBJ2-5	TRBV6-2/TRBV6-3	many	CASRRPSVQETQYF
TRBJ2-5	TRBV2	-	CASSDLGTGAETQYF
TRBJ1-2	TRBV7-6	-	CASSIDWTGKGYTF
TRBJ2-6	TRBV24-1	many	CATSLTGAGANVLTF
TRBJ1-5	TRBV20-1	many	CSARDDGKLNQPQHF
TRBJ2-1	TRBV2	-	CASRGLAGGYNEQFF
TRBJ2-5	TRBV29-1	many	CSGRDRHQETQYF
TRBJ2-1	TRBV2	-	CASSPVESLWNEQFF
TRBJ2-1	TRBV11-3	once	CASSLGGASNEQFF
TRBJ1-6	TRBV29-1	-	CSARQGGNSPLHF
TRBJ2-5	TRBV2	many	CASSEHRTLGETQYF
TRBJ2-7	TRBV19	-	CASSGREGLRYEQYF
TRBJ2-3	TRBV29-1	few	CSVGALGPADTQYF
TRBJ2-2	TRBV20-1	many	CSASYETGELFF
TRBJ1-6	TRBV5-8	-	CASSLGGGRSYNSPLHF
TRBJ2-2	TRBV2	many	CASRGLAGPTGELFF
TRBJ2-7	TRBV19	many	CASSIDRTGTPSVQYF
TRBJ2-7	TRBV20-1	-	CSARDEGREGISYEQYF
TRBJ2-7	TRBV13	many	CASSPPFGTSNYEQYF
TRBJ2-7	TRBV12-5	-	CAGGLTIAGIHEQYF
TRBJ2-7	TRBV12-3/TRBV12-4	many	CATGRAGGLYEQYF
TRBJ1-5	TRBV10-3	-	CAISVGTGYNQPQHF
TRBJ1-1	TRBV11-2	many	CASSLRDIGFMNTEAFF
TRBJ2-5	TRBV5-4	-	CASSVRLAGGVETQYF